This TCR beta chain emerged from a study of T cell responses to AZD1222 COVID-19 vaccine. Study in general: Pooled in the analysis were second doses at about 4 or about 12 weeks.

Generated by immunoSEQ multiplex PCR, the TCRdb table keeps only in-frame clones and is missing some. This table has approximately 130,000 clones, over 85% appearing once. CDR1 and CDR2 (germline): SGHRS, YFSETQ. V was trimmed by 0 bases and J by 5 bases, leaving 12 bases between them. The CDR3 covers 15 residues. Regarding this clone: Antigen: not known.

General study results and limits: Seropositivity was recorded at baseline in only 6 or 7 AZD1222 recipients. Reports indicate that nearly half of spike-specific TCRs are directed at unmutated variant regions.

The gene calls are TRBV5-1 and TRBJ2-1; the D is unclear. The sequence was obtained from an adult in good health. Source: peripheral blood, taken on day 0 of AZD1222 vaccination. The chain's CDR3 is CASSLGPSYDNEQFF. Here the CDR3 DNA reads TGCGCCAGCAGCTTGGGCCCATCCTATGACAATGAGCAGTTCTTC.